Listed below are T cell receptor beta chains from one sample, sequenced in a study of early T cells in non-severe SARS-CoV-2 infection. MiXCR was run by TCRdb on the 5' RACE reads, yielding one entry per CDR3 protein. The sample includes over 90,000 distinct CDR3 sequences, around 13% of them seen just once. Sequencing was carried out using whole blood. These receptors were collected from an adult who was a healthcare worker with PCR-confirmed SARS-CoV-2 infection or an uninfected control (not recorded which). Each CDR3 is given with its conserved first and last residue. A D gene is named only where the DNA matches it firmly. Expanded clones are given a class, and other clones once, few, many or no size at all.

abundance: few; d_gene: TRBD2; v_gene: TRBV29-1; len: 14; j_gene: TRBJ2-3; CDR3nt: TGCAGCGTTAAGACTAGCGGGAGTGGGGATACGCAGTATTTT; CDR3aa: CSVKTSGSGDTQYF
abundance: few; d_gene: TRBD2; v_gene: TRBV19; len: 17; j_gene: TRBJ2-1; CDR3nt: TGTGCCAGTAGTAGGCTAGCGGGAGGGAGCTCCTACAATGAGCAGTTCTTC; CDR3aa: CASSRLAGGSSYNEQFF
abundance: -; d_gene: -; v_gene: TRBV9; len: 14; j_gene: TRBJ2-1; CDR3nt: TGTGCCAGCAGCGAGATTCCTGAGCTTGGTGAGCAGTTCTTC; CDR3aa: CASSEIPELGEQFF
abundance: few; d_gene: -; v_gene: TRBV27; len: 15; j_gene: TRBJ1-1; CDR3nt: TGTGCCAGCACAAAAGCCGGACAGCTGAACACTGAAGCTTTCTTT; CDR3aa: CASTKAGQLNTEAFF
abundance: many; d_gene: -; v_gene: TRBV28; len: 12; j_gene: TRBJ2-4; CDR3nt: TGTGCCAGCAGTTTGGGCAGAGGCATTCAGTACTTC; CDR3aa: CASSLGRGIQYF
abundance: -; d_gene: -; v_gene: TRBV20-1; len: 13; j_gene: TRBJ2-7; CDR3nt: TGCAGTGCTAGAGATTTCGGGAGAGGCGAGCAGTACTTC; CDR3aa: CSARDFGRGEQYF
abundance: -; d_gene: -; v_gene: TRBV6-5; len: 13; j_gene: TRBJ2-1; CDR3nt: TGTGCCAGCAGTTACGAGAGGAGTGGGGAGCAGTTCTTC; CDR3aa: CASSYERSGEQFF
abundance: few; d_gene: TRBD2; v_gene: TRBV11-2; len: 12; j_gene: TRBJ2-5; CDR3nt: TGTGCCAGCAGCGGGGGGGACGGGGCCCAGTACTTC; CDR3aa: CASSGGDGAQYF
abundance: many; d_gene: -; v_gene: TRBV6-5; len: 13; j_gene: TRBJ2-3; CDR3nt: TGTGCCAGCAGCCAAGAGGGCCGCAATACGCAGTATTTT; CDR3aa: CASSQEGRNTQYF
abundance: -; d_gene: -; v_gene: TRBV7-2; len: 15; j_gene: TRBJ2-3; CDR3nt: TGTGCCAGCAGCTTCATAGTTGGCGGGCAACAAACGCAGTATTTT; CDR3aa: CASSFIVGGQQTQYF
abundance: -; d_gene: -; v_gene: TRBV10-3; len: 14; j_gene: TRBJ2-1; CDR3nt: TGTGCCATCAGTGAGGAAAGCGGGCTTAATGAGCAGTTCTTC; CDR3aa: CAISEESGLNEQFF
abundance: medium-sized; d_gene: TRBD2; v_gene: TRBV27; len: 15; j_gene: TRBJ2-1; CDR3nt: TGTGCCAGCAGTCCCGTAGCGGGATCCCCCAGTGAGCAGTTCTTC; CDR3aa: CASSPVAGSPSEQFF
abundance: -; d_gene: -; v_gene: TRBV10-3; len: 13; j_gene: TRBJ2-2; CDR3nt: TGTGCCATCAGTGCCCCTAGCCCCGGGGAGCTGTTTTTT; CDR3aa: CAISAPSPGELFF
abundance: few; d_gene: TRBD2; v_gene: TRBV29-1; len: 14; j_gene: TRBJ2-1; CDR3nt: TGCAGCGTTGACGGACTAGCGGACTACAATGAGCAGTTCTTC; CDR3aa: CSVDGLADYNEQFF
abundance: many; d_gene: -; v_gene: TRBV4-2; len: 16; j_gene: TRBJ2-1; CDR3nt: TGTGCCAGCAGCCAAGATCGTACCGGGGCCTACAATGAGCAGTTCTTC; CDR3aa: CASSQDRTGAYNEQFF
abundance: -; d_gene: -; v_gene: TRBV3-1; len: 13; j_gene: TRBJ2-1; CDR3nt: TGTGCCAGCAGCCGTAAGGGCCGCTCTGAGCAGTTCTTC; CDR3aa: CASSRKGRSEQFF
abundance: many; d_gene: -; v_gene: TRBV12-3/TRBV12-4; len: 14; j_gene: TRBJ2-2; CDR3nt: TGTGCCAGCAGTTTTGGAGCGAACACCGGGGAGCTGTTTTTT; CDR3aa: CASSFGANTGELFF
abundance: few; d_gene: -; v_gene: TRBV7-7; len: 14; j_gene: TRBJ2-2; CDR3nt: TGTGCCAGCAGCTTAAGTAGGGCCACCGGGGAGCTGTTTTTT; CDR3aa: CASSLSRATGELFF
abundance: many; d_gene: -; v_gene: TRBV7-6; len: 15; j_gene: TRBJ1-1; CDR3nt: TGTGCCAGCAGCTTAGGGCAGGGGATGAACACTGAAGCTTTCTTT; CDR3aa: CASSLGQGMNTEAFF
abundance: -; d_gene: TRBD2; v_gene: TRBV14; len: 15; j_gene: TRBJ2-1; CDR3nt: TGTGCCAGCAGCCAAGATTCCGGGAGGCTCGTAAAGCAGTTCTTC; CDR3aa: CASSQDSGRLVKQFF
abundance: many; d_gene: -; v_gene: TRBV28; len: 14; j_gene: TRBJ1-2; CDR3nt: TGTGCCACCTCAAAGGGGAGGTCGGACTATGGCTACACCTTC; CDR3aa: CATSKGRSDYGYTF
abundance: many; d_gene: -; v_gene: TRBV28; len: 13; j_gene: TRBJ2-3; CDR3nt: TGTGCCAGCAGTTTAGAAGTTTCAGATACGCAGTATTTT; CDR3aa: CASSLEVSDTQYF
abundance: few; d_gene: TRBD1; v_gene: TRBV5-1; len: 13; j_gene: TRBJ2-7; CDR3nt: TGCGCCAGCAGCTTGAGGACAGGGGACGAGCAGTACTTC; CDR3aa: CASSLRTGDEQYF
abundance: -; d_gene: -; v_gene: TRBV5-6; len: 13; j_gene: TRBJ2-1; CDR3nt: TGTGCCAGCAGCTGGGACGGGGCAAATGAGCAGTTCTTC; CDR3aa: CASSWDGANEQFF
abundance: few; d_gene: -; v_gene: TRBV7-9; len: 15; j_gene: TRBJ1-4; CDR3nt: TGTGCCAGCAGCTTAGTGGCGCGAGCCAGTGAAAAACTGTTTTTT; CDR3aa: CASSLVARASEKLFF
abundance: -; d_gene: -; v_gene: TRBV6-1; len: 14; j_gene: TRBJ1-5; CDR3nt: TGTGCCAGCAGTGACGGGGAATTCAATCAGCCCCAGCATTTT; CDR3aa: CASSDGEFNQPQHF
abundance: many; d_gene: TRBD2; v_gene: TRBV20-1; len: 14; j_gene: TRBJ2-5; CDR3nt: TGCAGTGCTAGATGGGCTAGCGGGTACGAGACCCAGTACTTC; CDR3aa: CSARWASGYETQYF
abundance: -; d_gene: -; v_gene: TRBV19; len: 17; j_gene: TRBJ2-1; CDR3nt: TGTGCCAGTTCGGGGGCGCTAGCAGACTCCCACTACAATGAGCAGTTCTTC; CDR3aa: CASSGALADSHYNEQFF
abundance: many; d_gene: TRBD2; v_gene: TRBV6-5; len: 14; j_gene: TRBJ2-7; CDR3nt: TGTGCCAGCAGGCTTAGCGGGAGGGGTTACGAGCAGTACTTC; CDR3aa: CASRLSGRGYEQYF
abundance: many; d_gene: -; v_gene: TRBV12-3/TRBV12-4; len: 11; j_gene: TRBJ1-1; CDR3nt: TGTGCCAGCAGTCGGAATTTTGAAGCTTTCTTT; CDR3aa: CASSRNFEAFF
abundance: -; d_gene: -; v_gene: TRBV12-3/TRBV12-4; len: 13; j_gene: TRBJ2-7; CDR3nt: TGTGCCAGCAGTTTAGGTAGGACAGTAGAGCAGTACTTC; CDR3aa: CASSLGRTVEQYF
abundance: -; d_gene: TRBD1; v_gene: TRBV2; len: 16; j_gene: TRBJ1-1; CDR3nt: TGTGCCAGCAGTGCTAGCCGACAGGGGACGGGCACTGAAGCTTTCTTT; CDR3aa: CASSASRQGTGTEAFF
abundance: -; d_gene: -; v_gene: TRBV28; len: 10; j_gene: TRBJ2-1; CDR3nt: TGTGCCAGCAGCAAGACAGAGCAGTTCTTC; CDR3aa: CASSKTEQFF
abundance: -; d_gene: TRBD2; v_gene: TRBV20-1; len: 13; j_gene: TRBJ2-3; CDR3nt: TGCAGTGCTCCAAGCGGGGGGAGGGGTACGCAGTATTTT; CDR3aa: CSAPSGGRGTQYF
abundance: -; d_gene: TRBD2; v_gene: TRBV7-2; len: 14; j_gene: TRBJ2-1; CDR3nt: TGTGCCAGCAGCTTAAGCGGGACTAGGGATGAGCAGTTCTTC; CDR3aa: CASSLSGTRDEQFF
abundance: few; d_gene: TRBD2; v_gene: TRBV10-3; len: 15; j_gene: TRBJ2-3; CDR3nt: TGTGCCATCAGTGAGCCGACTAGCGGCACAGATACGCAGTATTTT; CDR3aa: CAISEPTSGTDTQYF
abundance: -; d_gene: -; v_gene: TRBV15; len: 15; j_gene: TRBJ1-1; CDR3nt: TGTGCCACCAGCAAGAGACAGGCCACGAACACTGAAGCTTTCTTT; CDR3aa: CATSKRQATNTEAFF
abundance: many; d_gene: -; v_gene: TRBV29-1; len: 12; j_gene: TRBJ2-1; CDR3nt: TGCAGCGTTGAGCCCGATTGGAATGAGCAGTTCTTC; CDR3aa: CSVEPDWNEQFF
abundance: many; d_gene: -; v_gene: TRBV27; len: 10; j_gene: TRBJ1-5; CDR3nt: TGTGCCAGTCGCCCTCAGCCCCAGCATTTT; CDR3aa: CASRPQPQHF
abundance: -; d_gene: -; v_gene: TRBV11-2; len: 14; j_gene: TRBJ1-5; CDR3nt: TGTGCCAGCAGCCCCGGGGCCCCTGATGGGCCCCAGCATTTT; CDR3aa: CASSPGAPDGPQHF
abundance: -; d_gene: -; v_gene: TRBV6-4; len: 13; j_gene: TRBJ1-5; CDR3nt: TGTGCCAGCACGTGGGGAAGCAATCAGCCCCAGCATTTT; CDR3aa: CASTWGSNQPQHF
abundance: few; d_gene: -; v_gene: TRBV7-9; len: 11; j_gene: TRBJ1-1; CDR3nt: TGTGCCAGCAGCTTAACTACTGAAGCTTTCTTT; CDR3aa: CASSLTTEAFF
abundance: -; d_gene: -; v_gene: TRBV28; len: 12; j_gene: TRBJ2-7; CDR3nt: TGTGCCAGCAGTTCGAGACGTTACGAGCAGTACTTC; CDR3aa: CASSSRRYEQYF